This TCR beta chain was recovered during a study of blood T cell repertoires in COVID-19. Only in-frame clones appear in the TCRdb table, and some are missing; sequencing was by immunoSEQ multiplex PCR. The table has around 160,000 clones, about 92% seen once; the top ten hold over 15%. The CDR3 is made up of 18 amino acids. CDR1 and CDR2 (germline): LGHNA, YNFKEQ. With 4 bases clipped from V and 0 bases from J, the junction kept 7 bases outside the gene matches. The clonotype was recovered from a man aged 60-69 years with active or convalescent COVID-19. Sequenced sample: peripheral blood. This sequence joins TRBV4-2 and TRBJ2-3; 13 nucleotides agree with TRBD2. The CDR3 DNA follows: TGTGCCAGCAGCCCGGGGACTAGCGGGACCGCTAGCACAGATACGCAGTATTTT. Its translation: CASSPGTSGTASTDTQYF.